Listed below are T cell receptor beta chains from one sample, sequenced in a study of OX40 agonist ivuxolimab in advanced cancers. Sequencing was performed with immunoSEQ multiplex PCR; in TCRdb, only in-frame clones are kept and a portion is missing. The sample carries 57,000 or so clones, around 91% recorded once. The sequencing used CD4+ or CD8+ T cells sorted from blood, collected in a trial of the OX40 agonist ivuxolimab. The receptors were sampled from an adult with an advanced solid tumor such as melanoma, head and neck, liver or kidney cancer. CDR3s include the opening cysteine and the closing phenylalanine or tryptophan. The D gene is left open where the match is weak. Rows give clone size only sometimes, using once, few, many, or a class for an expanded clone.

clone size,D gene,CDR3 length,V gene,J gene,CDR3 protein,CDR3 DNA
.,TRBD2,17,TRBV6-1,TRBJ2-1,CASSEAPPGGGLVEQFF,TGTGCCAGCAGTGAAGCCCCCCCGGGAGGGGGTCTGGTAGAGCAGTTCTTC
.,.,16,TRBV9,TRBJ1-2,CASSVPSRQQYYGYTF,TGTGCCAGCAGCGTCCCTTCGCGACAGCAATACTATGGCTACACCTTC
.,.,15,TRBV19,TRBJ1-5,CASSIYSDSNQPQHF,TGTGCCAGTAGTATTTACTCCGATAGCAATCAGCCCCAGCATTTT
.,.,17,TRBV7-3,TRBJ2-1,CASSLSGGGSSYNEQFF,TGTGCCAGCAGCCTCAGCGGAGGGGGAAGCTCCTACAATGAGCAGTTCTTC
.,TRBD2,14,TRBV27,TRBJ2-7,CASSPWTSDDEQYF,TGTGCCAGCAGTCCATGGACTAGCGACGACGAGCAGTACTTC
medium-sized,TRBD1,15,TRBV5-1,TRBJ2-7,CASRATQDRGYEQYF,TGCGCCAGCAGAGCTACCCAAGACAGGGGTTACGAGCAGTACTTC
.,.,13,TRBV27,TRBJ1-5,CASSSMKGQPQHF,TGTGCCAGCAGTTCGATGAAGGGACAGCCCCAGCATTTT
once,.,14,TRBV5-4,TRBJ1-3,CASSFRTEGNTIYF,TGTGCCAGCAGCTTTCGGACAGAAGGAAACACCATATATTTT
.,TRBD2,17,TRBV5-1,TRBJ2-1,CASSARLAGGSYNEQFF,TGCGCCAGCAGCGCTAGACTAGCGGGAGGTTCCTACAATGAGCAGTTCTTC
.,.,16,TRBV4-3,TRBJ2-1,CASSQEGAGAYNEQFF,TGCGCCAGCAGCCAAGAGGGGGCGGGAGCCTACAATGAGCAGTTCTTC
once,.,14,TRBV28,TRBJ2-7,CASSLTPSRNEQYF,TGTGCCAGCAGTTTGACCCCCAGTAGGAACGAGCAGTACTTC
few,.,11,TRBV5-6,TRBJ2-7,CASSSKDEQYF,TGTGCCAGCAGCTCGAAGGACGAGCAGTACTTC
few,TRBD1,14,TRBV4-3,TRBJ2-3,CASSQVGGADTQYF,TGCGCCAGCAGCCAAGTAGGGGGCGCAGATACGCAGTATTTT
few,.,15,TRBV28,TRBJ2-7,CASSDNREWSGEQYF,TGTGCCAGCAGTGATAACAGGGAATGGAGCGGGGAGCAGTACTTC
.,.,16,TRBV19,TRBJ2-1,CASTPRGGRLGNEQFF,TGTGCCAGTACCCCCAGAGGGGGGAGGTTGGGGAATGAGCAGTTCTTC
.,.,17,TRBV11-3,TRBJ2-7,CASSLDLGRTISYEQYF,TGTGCCAGCAGCTTAGATTTGGGGAGGACCATCTCCTACGAGCAGTACTTC
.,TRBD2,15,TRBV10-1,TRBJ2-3,CASSDTSDNTDTQYF,TGCGCCAGCAGTGATACTAGCGATAACACAGATACGCAGTATTTT
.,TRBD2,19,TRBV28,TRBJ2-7,CASSFVLSLGWEGSLEQYF,TGCGCCAGCAGTTTTGTCCTCTCCCTAGGCTGGGAGGGTTCGCTTGAGCAGTACTTC
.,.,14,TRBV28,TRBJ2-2,CASRGGEGTGELFF,TGTGCCAGCAGGGGGGGCGAGGGCACCGGGGAGCTGTTTTTT
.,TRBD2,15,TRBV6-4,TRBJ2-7,CASSDPSGSPYEQYF,TGTGCCAGCAGTGACCCTAGCGGGAGCCCCTACGAGCAGTACTTC
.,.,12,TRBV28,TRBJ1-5,CAAGLINQPQHF,TGTGCCGCTGGACTGATCAATCAGCCCCAGCATTTT
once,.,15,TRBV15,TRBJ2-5,CATSRVVASGETQYF,TGTGCCACCAGCAGAGTCGTGGCGAGCGGGGAGACCCAGTACTTC
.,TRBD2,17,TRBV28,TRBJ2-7,CASSLRRSSGAAYEQYF,TGTGCCAGCAGTTTAAGGCGTTCTAGCGGAGCAGCCTACGAGCAGTACTTC
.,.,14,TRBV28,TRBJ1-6,CASSPGTLNSPLHF,TGTGCCAGCAGTCCCGGGACACTAAATTCACCCCTCCACTTT
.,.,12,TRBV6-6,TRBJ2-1,CASSYSGGEQFF,TGTGCCAGCAGTTACTCGGGCGGGGAGCAGTTCTTC
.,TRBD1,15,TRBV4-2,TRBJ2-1,CASSQEQGAGNEQFF,TGTGCCAGCAGCCAAGAACAGGGGGCTGGCAATGAGCAGTTCTTC
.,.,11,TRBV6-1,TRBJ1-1,CASCRGTEAFF,TGTGCCAGCTGTCGGGGGACTGAAGCTTTCTTT
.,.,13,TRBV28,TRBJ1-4,CASSLTRRLELFF,TGTGCCAGCAGCCTTACACGTCGCCTGGAACTGTTTTTT
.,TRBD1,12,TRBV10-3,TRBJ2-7,CAIRGTGGEQYF,TGTGCCATCAGAGGGACAGGGGGCGAGCAGTACTTC